Presented here are 24 T cell receptor beta chains from one specimen sequenced in a study of control samples from healthy donors and cancer patients. Profiled with immunoSEQ multiplex PCR; TCRdb holds only in-frame clones, not every one. Altogether approximately 100,000 clones are present, 82% being singletons, with the ten largest covering 2% to 2.5%. The sequenced sample was blood. These receptors were taken from a man in his sixties in good health.

The rearrangement joins TRBV9 to TRBJ2-3, with 16 bases that match TRBD2. Trimming removed 2 bases from V and 5 bases from J; junction bases left unmatched: 5. The CDR3 consists of 17 residues. Germline V lookup: CDR1 SGDLS, CDR2 YYNGEE. CDR3 coding DNA: TGTGCCAGCAGCGTCGGGACTAGCGGGAGGGCCGGAGATACGCAGTATTTT. Its protein product is CASSVGTSGRAGDTQYF. The whole variable domain, filled in from reference TRBV9 and TRBJ2-3, reads DSGVTQTPKHLITATGQRVTLRCSPRSGDLSVYWYQQSLDQGLQFLIQYYNGEERAKGNILERFSAQQFPDLHSELNLSSLELGDSALYFCASSVGTSGRAGDTQYFGPGTRLTVL.

The rearrangement links TRBV6-5 to TRBJ1-6; weak D call: TRBD1 (6 bases). The CDR3 runs to 15 residues. Germline assignment: CDR1 MNHEY and CDR2 SVGAGI. V was cut by 6 bases and J by 9 bases, with 18 bases left in between. The CDR3 loop reads CASRTPDSNGSPLHF. CDR3 in DNA: TGTGCCAGCAGAACTCCGGACAGTAACGGTTCACCCCTCCACTTT.

The chain carries TRBV19 and TRBJ2-7; D possibly matches TRBD1 or TRBD2 (6 bases each). Trimming left V 6 bases short and J 5 bases short, with 17 bases between. Germline values: CDR1 LNHDA, CDR2 SQIVND (reference sequence). The CDR3 is made up of 14 amino acids. CDR3 sequence (DNA): TGTGCCAGTAGGGAGGGGCCGGGGGCCCACGAGCAGTACTTC. This translates into CASREGPGAHEQYF.

The J gene is TRBJ2-6, the V gene TRBV2; tentatively, D is TRBD2 (6 bases). V was clipped by 4 bases and J by 4 bases, with 8 bases between them. The CDR3 totals 14 residues. In germline, CDR1 is SNHLY, CDR2 FYNNEI. The CDR3 DNA reads TGTGCCAGCAGTGGGGGGGTAGGGGCCAACGTCCTGACTTTC. Encoded protein: CASSGGVGANVLTF. Looking up the rest from reference TRBV2 and TRBJ2-6 gives the full variable domain: EPEVTQTPSHQVTQMGQEVILRCVPISNHLYFYWYRQILGQKVEFLVSFYNNEISEKSEIFDDQFSVERPDGSNFTLKIRSTKLEDSAMYFCASSGGVGANVLTFGAGSRLTVL.

The chain joins TRBV18 to TRBJ2-7; D not certain. V gave up 2 bases and J gave up 0 bases, with 11 bases separating them. Looked up from germline, CDR1 is KGHSH and CDR2 is LQKENI. This CDR3 comprises 15 residues. The CDR3 region is CASSPASMSSYEQYF. DNA for the CDR3: TGTGCCAGCTCACCAGCTTCCATGAGCTCCTACGAGCAGTACTTC.

The CDR3 DNA reads TGTGCCAGCAGCTTGGGAGGGCCCAAAAACATTCAGTACTTC. It is translated as CASSLGGPKNIQYF. This chain connects TRBV5-6 to TRBJ2-4, with D possibly TRBD2 on 5 matching bases. V was pared by 0 bases and J by 2 bases, with 6 bases between. In germline, CDR1 is SGHDT, CDR2 YYEEEE. There are 14 residues in the CDR3.

A few counts support this clone. This CDR3 is also generated by other DNA sequences in the sample. V and J are TRBV7-9 and TRBJ1-1, with D uncertain. Germline lookup yields CDR1 SEHNR and CDR2 FQNEAQ (reference sequence). The CDR3 is 13 amino acids. V lost 1 base and J lost 0, with 3 bases in between. The CDR3 DNA reads as TGTGCCAGCAGCTTAGACATGAACACTGAAGCTTTCTTT. Its protein product is CASSLDMNTEAFF. Combining the CDR3 with reference TRBV7-9 and TRBJ1-1 gives the whole variable domain DTGVSQNPRHKITKRGQNVTFRCDPISEHNRLYWYRQTLGQGPEFLTYFQNEAQLEKSRLLSDRFSAERPKGSFSTLEIQRTEQGDSAMYLCASSLDMNTEAFFGQGTRLTVV.

V is TRBV7-2 and J is TRBJ2-3, with D tentatively TRBD1 (5 bases). Germline V gives CDR1 SGHTA, CDR2 FQGNSA. This CDR3 has 14 amino acids. V shed 0 bases and J shed 4 bases, with 8 bases lying between them. The CDR3, as DNA: TGTGCCAGCAGCTTAGCGGGGCTCCCAGATACGCAGTATTTT. As protein: CASSLAGLPDTQYF.

The chain carries TRBV30 and TRBJ1-3; D is unresolved. Germline V lookup: CDR1 GTSNPN, CDR2 SVGIG (reference sequence). The CDR3 covers 16 residues. Deletions cut 0 bases from V and 0 bases from J, with 12 bases between. The DNA for the CDR3 is TGTGCCTGGAGTGTACTTGGCGGAAACTCTGGAAACACCATATATTTT. It yields the protein CAWSVLGGNSGNTIYF. Drawing the rest from reference TRBV30 and TRBJ1-3, the complete variable domain is SQTIHQWPATLVQPVGSPLSLECTVEGTSNPNLYWYRQAAGRGLQLLFYSVGIGQISSEVPQNLSASRPQDRQFILSSKKLLLSDSGFYLCAWSVLGGNSGNTIYFGEGSWLTVV.

The chain employs TRBV30 and TRBJ1-2, with D uncertain. This CDR3 spans 14 amino acids. The germline V and J ends were trimmed by 0 bases and 6 bases, with 14 bases remaining between them. The germline CDR1 and CDR2 sequences are GTSNPN and SVGIG (reference sequence). CDR3 sequence (DNA): TGTGCCTGGAGTGTTCACCGGGGTGGGGATGGCTACACCTTC. Translating gives CAWSVHRGGDGYTF.

The chain uses TRBV5-1 and TRBJ2-5; possibly TRBD2 for D (5 bases). Germline V lookup: CDR1 SGHRS, CDR2 YFSETQ. Trimming stripped 4 bases from V and 4 bases from J, with 11 bases between. CDR3 length: 13 residues. CDR3 DNA: TGCGCCAGCAGCCCGAGGGCGGGAGAGACCCAGTACTTC. This translates into CASSPRAGETQYF.

This rearrangement joins TRBV4-1 to TRBJ2-3, with 7 nucleotides matching TRBD2. Unmatched junction bases numbered 6, after V lost 1 base and J lost 2 bases. Germline assignment: CDR1 MGHRA and CDR2 YSYEKL. CDR3 length equals 16 residues. CDR3 DNA: TGCGCCAGCAGCCAAGTTCCCGGACTAGACACAGATACGCAGTATTTT. It encodes CASSQVPGLDTDTQYF.

The chain recombines TRBV6-5 with TRBJ1-1; D is ambiguous. In germline, CDR1 is MNHEY, CDR2 SVGAGI. CDR3 length equals 15 residues. V shed 0 bases and J shed 1 base, with 9 bases lying between them. The CDR3 DNA is TGTGCCAGCAGTTACTCGGACCGGCGGAACACTGAAGCTTTCTTT. Its translation: CASSYSDRRNTEAFF.

The CDR3: CASSSLMTGELFF. The CDR3, as DNA: TGTGCCAGCAGCTCTTTGATGACCGGGGAGCTGTTTTTT. The genes are TRBV11-2 and TRBJ2-2; D call uncertain. The CDR3 consists of 13 residues. Trimming stripped 4 bases from V and 5 bases from J, with 8 bases between. Germline V CDR1 and CDR2: SGHAT, FQNNGV. Full variable domain (rest looked up from reference TRBV11-2 and TRBJ2-2): EAGVAQSPRYKIIEKRQSVAFWCNPISGHATLYWYQQILGQGPKLLIQFQNNGVVDDSQLPKDRFSAERLKGVDSTLKIQPAKLEDSAVYLCASSSLMTGELFFGEGSRLTVL.

V gene TRBV6-6 combines with J gene TRBJ1-3; D uncertain. CDR1 is MNHNY and CDR2 is SVGAGI in the germline V gene (reference sequence). V dropped 0 bases and J dropped 1 base, with 10 bases sitting between them. The length of the CDR3 is 16 residues. CDR3 amino acids: CASSYSTWYSGNTIYF. Here the CDR3 DNA reads TGTGCCAGCAGTTACTCCACGTGGTATTCTGGAAACACCATATATTTT.

CDR3 sequence: CATSPLAGYQETQYF. In DNA form, the CDR3 reads TGCGCCACCAGTCCCCTAGCGGGATACCAAGAGACCCAGTACTTC. V usage is TRBV5-1 and J usage is TRBJ2-5; 9 bases match TRBD2. The V and J ends lost 9 bases and 0 bases, in that order; junction bases with no gene match: 9. This CDR3 is 15 amino acids long. The germline V gene has CDR1 SGHRS and CDR2 YFSETQ.

The chain combines TRBV5-1 with TRBJ2-5, with D uncertain. The CDR3 length is 13 residues. Germline V gene sequence: CDR1 SGHRS, CDR2 YFSETQ. V lost 4 bases, J lost 5 bases, and 12 bases lay in between. CDR3 residues: CASSRDQTETQYF. The DNA for the CDR3 is TGCGCCAGCAGCCGCGACCAGACGGAGACCCAGTACTTC.

The rearrangement links TRBV19 to TRBJ2-5; tentatively, D is TRBD2 (6 bases). Germline V gives CDR1 LNHDA, CDR2 SQIVND (reference sequence). V shed 6 bases and J shed 0 bases, with 8 bases lying between them. This CDR3 is built from 13 residues. The CDR3 region has the DNA TGTGCCAGTAGGAGGAGGGACCAAGAGACCCAGTACTTC. Translated, it gives CASRRRDQETQYF.

This clone was observed once. The CDR3 reads CASSQAGMYNSPLHF. The CDR3 coding sequence is TGTGCCAGCAGCCAGGCAGGGATGTATAATTCACCCCTCCACTTT. The chain links TRBV3-1 (or the pseudogene TRBV3-2) to TRBJ1-6, with D maybe TRBD1 (5 bases). The V end was cut by 3 bases, the J end by 4 bases, with 10 bases between. CDR1 and CDR2 from the germline V gene are LGHDT and YNNKEL (reference sequence). This CDR3 region has 15 residues.

The rearrangement joins TRBV12-5 to TRBJ1-2; TRBD1 matches 8 bases. Germline assignment: CDR1 LGHNT and CDR2 FRNRAP. The CDR3 covers 16 residues. Trimming cost V 0 bases and J 4 bases; bases outside gene matches: 7. CDR3 sequence: CASGLVQWDRRYGYTF. The CDR3 bases are TGTGCTAGTGGTTTGGTACAGTGGGACAGGCGCTATGGCTACACCTTC. Variable domain in full (rest from reference TRBV12-5 and TRBJ1-2): DARVTQTPRHKVTEMGQEVTMRCQPILGHNTVFWYRQTMMQGLELLAYFRNRAPLDDSGMPKDRFSAEMPDATLATLKIQPSEPRDSAVYFCASGLVQWDRRYGYTFGSGTRLTVV.

V usage is TRBV30 and J usage is TRBJ1-6, with 10 bases matching TRBD1. Germline CDR1 and CDR2: GTSNPN and SVGIG (reference sequence). The ends lost 1 base at V and 6 bases at J; junction bases unmatched: 3. This CDR3 has 15 residues. Here the CDR3 DNA reads TGTGCCTGGAGTGCAGGGACAGGGGCTAATTCACCCCTCCACTTT. It specifies CAWSAGTGANSPLHF.

The CDR3 DNA is TGCGCCAGCAGCCAAGACAGAGCGGGTTACAATGAGCAGTTCTTC. It is translated as CASSQDRAGYNEQFF. The chain recombines TRBV4-1 with TRBJ2-1, with D possibly matching TRBD2 (6 bases). CDR1 and CDR2 from the germline V gene are MGHRA and YSYEKL. This CDR3 has 15 residues. V shed 0 bases and J shed 4 bases, with 10 bases lying between them.

This clone was observed a single time. J is TRBJ1-4 and V is TRBV19; D ambiguous. This CDR3 is built from 13 residues. CDR1 and CDR2 (germline): LNHDA, SQIVND (reference sequence). V lost 3 bases and J 4 bases, leaving 6 bases between the germline ends. The CDR3 coding sequence is TGTGCCAGTAGTATTGGCATTAATGAAAAACTGTTTTTT. Its translation is CASSIGINEKLFF.

This clone has a single count. The J gene is TRBJ2-5, the V gene TRBV11-3; 11 nucleotides match TRBD1. The CDR3 runs to 15 residues. Germline V lookup: CDR1 SGHNT, CDR2 YENEEA. With V trimmed by 4 bases and J by 4 bases, 5 bases remained unmatched. In DNA, the CDR3 is TGTGCCAGCAGCTCGGGGACAGGGGGAGGAGAGACCCAGTACTTC. Its protein product is CASSSGTGGGETQYF.